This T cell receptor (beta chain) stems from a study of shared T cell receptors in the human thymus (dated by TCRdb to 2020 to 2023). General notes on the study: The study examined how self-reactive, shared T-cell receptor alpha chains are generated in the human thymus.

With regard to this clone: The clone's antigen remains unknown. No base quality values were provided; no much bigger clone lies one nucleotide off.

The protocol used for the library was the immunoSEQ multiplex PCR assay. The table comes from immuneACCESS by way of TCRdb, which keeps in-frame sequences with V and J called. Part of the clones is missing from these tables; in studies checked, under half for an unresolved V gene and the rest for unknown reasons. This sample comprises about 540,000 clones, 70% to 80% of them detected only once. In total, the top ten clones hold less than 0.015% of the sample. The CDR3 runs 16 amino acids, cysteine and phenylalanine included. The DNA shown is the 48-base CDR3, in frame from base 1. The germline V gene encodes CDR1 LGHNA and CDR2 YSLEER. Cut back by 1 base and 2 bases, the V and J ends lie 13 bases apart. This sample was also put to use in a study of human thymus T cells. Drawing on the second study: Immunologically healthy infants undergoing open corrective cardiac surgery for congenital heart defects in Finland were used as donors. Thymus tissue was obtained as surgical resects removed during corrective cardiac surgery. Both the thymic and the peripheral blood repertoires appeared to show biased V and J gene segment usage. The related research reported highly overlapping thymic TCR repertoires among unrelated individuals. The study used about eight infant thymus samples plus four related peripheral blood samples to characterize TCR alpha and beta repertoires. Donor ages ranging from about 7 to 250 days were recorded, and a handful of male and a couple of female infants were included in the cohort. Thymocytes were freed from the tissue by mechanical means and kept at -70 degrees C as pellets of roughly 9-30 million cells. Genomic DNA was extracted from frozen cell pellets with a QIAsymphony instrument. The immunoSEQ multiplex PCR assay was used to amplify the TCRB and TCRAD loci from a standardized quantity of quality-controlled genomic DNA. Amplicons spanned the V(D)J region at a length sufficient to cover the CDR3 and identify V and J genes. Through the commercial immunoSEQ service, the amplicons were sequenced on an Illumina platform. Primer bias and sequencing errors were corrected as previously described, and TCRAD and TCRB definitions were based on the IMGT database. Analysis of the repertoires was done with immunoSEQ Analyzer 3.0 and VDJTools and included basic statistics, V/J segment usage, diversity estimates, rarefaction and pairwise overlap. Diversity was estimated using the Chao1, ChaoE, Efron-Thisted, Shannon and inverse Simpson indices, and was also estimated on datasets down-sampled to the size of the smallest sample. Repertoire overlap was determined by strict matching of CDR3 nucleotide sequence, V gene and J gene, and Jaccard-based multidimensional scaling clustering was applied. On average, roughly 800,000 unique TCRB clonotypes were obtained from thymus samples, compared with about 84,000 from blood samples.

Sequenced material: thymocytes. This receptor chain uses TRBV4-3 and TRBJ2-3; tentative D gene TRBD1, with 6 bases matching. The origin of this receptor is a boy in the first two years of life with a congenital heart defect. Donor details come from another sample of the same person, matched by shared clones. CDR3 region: CASSQGRPGVTDTQYF. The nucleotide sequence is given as TGCGCCAGCAGCCAAGGTCGGCCAGGGGTCACAGATACGCAGTATTTT.